This T cell receptor beta chain was captured by sequencing in a study of blood T cell repertoires in COVID-19. Study in general: The origin of the acute and convalescent COVID-19 samples was the United States, Italy and Spain. PBMCs, B-cell-depleted T cells, or T cells were the source of the cDNA or gDNA that made up the material.

Looked up from germline, CDR1 is SGHVS and CDR2 is FQNEAQ. This CDR3 comprises 14 residues. Trimming shortened V by 5 bases and J by 4 bases, and 12 bases separated the two germline ends. This clone was detected a few times. How the authors handled the data: Quantification of nucleated cells was approximated via reference gene primer amplification. This table comes from immunoSEQ multiplex PCR, and its TCRdb copy is limited to in-frame clones, with some not included. V, J and clone size were drawn from that table, and D and trimming were deduced from the DNA. The sample lists 90,000 to 150,000 clones; around 80% were seen once.

The sequenced sample consisted of peripheral blood. The chain joins TRBV7-8 to TRBJ1-5; D unclear. This TCR came from a woman aged 80 or older with acute or convalescent COVID-19. This chain's CDR3 is CASSPLGENQPQHF. In nucleotides, the CDR3 is TGTGCCAGCAGCCCCCTCGGGGAGAATCAGCCCCAGCATTTT.